These 4 T cell receptor beta chains were all obtained from the same sample, sequenced in a study of T cell clonality in common variable immunodeficiency. Some clones are missing from TCRdb's copy, which holds only in-frame ones; the method was immunoSEQ multiplex PCR. The sample includes roughly 79,000 clones, none of them occurring once. Source material: peripheral blood mononuclear cells. Every receptor here comes from a person aged 18-69 years in good health.

There are many counts of this clone. The read stops 3 residues short of the end of the CDR3; the missing end is completed from the germline J gene. V usage is TRBV13 and J usage is TRBJ1-2, with D perhaps matching TRBD1 (6 bases). The germline gives CDR1 PRHDT, CDR2 FYEKMQ (reference sequence). With 2 bases removed from V and 3 bases from J, the gap between germline ends came to 10 bases. The CDR3 sequence is 14 residues long. CDR3 sequence reads: CASSLSQGYYGYTF. The sequenced part of the CDR3 DNA is TGTGCCAGCAGCTTAAGCCAGGGGTACTATGGC.

This clone came up many times. The CDR3 extends 3 residues past the end of the read, so its final part is completed from the germline J gene. This chain links TRBV7-6 with TRBJ2-1; D ambiguous. The CDR3 covers 14 residues. The germline V gene has CDR1 SGHVS and CDR2 FNYEAQ. Trimming pared 1 base from V and 6 bases from J, leaving 10 bases between. CDR3 in amino acids: CASSLETGSNEQFF. The covered CDR3 bases are TGTGCCAGCAGCTTAGAGACTGGATCCAATGAG.

This clone was seen a few times. The CDR3 goes on 3 residues after the read ends, and that part is filled in from the germline J gene. This rearrangement joins TRBV19 to TRBJ2-7, with TRBD1 matching 7 bases. The CDR3 has 15 amino acids. Unmatched junction bases numbered 11, after V lost 6 bases and J lost 3 bases. Germline assignment: CDR1 LNHDA and CDR2 SQIVND (reference sequence). CDR3 bases read: TGTGCCAGTAGGGACTGGGACAGTTCAGACTACGAG. Protein product: CASRDWDSSDYE. From start to end, the CDR3 is CASRDWDSSDYEQYF.

This clone came up many times. Read coverage stops 3 residues before the CDR3 terminus; the germline J gene supplies the remainder. The chain has TRBV5-6 and TRBJ2-1; a possible D gene is TRBD1 (5 bases). Per the germline V gene, CDR1 is SGHDT and CDR2 is YYEEEE. This CDR3 contains 13 residues. V was pared by 0 bases and J by 9 bases, with 10 bases between. The CDR3 loop is CASSLAAGLEQFF. Incomplete CDR3 DNA: TGTGCCAGCAGCTTGGCCGCAGGGCTTGAG.